Described below is a single TCR beta chain sequence and its context. Its target is unknown. This sequence may be a read error, since a much larger clone differs from it by one base. The germline V gene encodes CDR1 MNHEY and CDR2 SMNVEV (reference sequence). The CDR3 consists of 16 residues. Trimming pared 5 bases from V and 4 bases from J, leaving 18 bases between. This entry is derived from a study of blood T cells in healthy people across ages. Primed by a sample-barcoded 5' primer and a J-beta primer mix, a second PCR proceeded for about 7 to 12 cycles. Tags on each cDNA molecule came from a template-switch adaptor with 12 random nucleotides. A single record per CDR3 protein comes from TCRdb applying MiXCR to the 5' RACE reads. This sample has around 1.5 million distinct CDR3 sequences; roughly a third occur once, and the top ten carry approximately 10%. Study conclusions and caveats: Across the age range, TCR beta diversity per million T cells fell in a roughly linear way. TCR beta diversity was tightly associated with the proportion of naive T cells.

The clonotype comes from a woman aged 30 to 39 in good health. What was sequenced was blood. The rearrangement links TRBV27 to TRBJ2-1; D is perhaps TRBD1 or TRBD2 (6 bases each). The CDR3 is CASSPVTGALYNEQFF. CDR3 bases: TGTGCCAGCAGTCCCGTAACGGGGGCTCTATACAATGAGCAGTTCTTC.